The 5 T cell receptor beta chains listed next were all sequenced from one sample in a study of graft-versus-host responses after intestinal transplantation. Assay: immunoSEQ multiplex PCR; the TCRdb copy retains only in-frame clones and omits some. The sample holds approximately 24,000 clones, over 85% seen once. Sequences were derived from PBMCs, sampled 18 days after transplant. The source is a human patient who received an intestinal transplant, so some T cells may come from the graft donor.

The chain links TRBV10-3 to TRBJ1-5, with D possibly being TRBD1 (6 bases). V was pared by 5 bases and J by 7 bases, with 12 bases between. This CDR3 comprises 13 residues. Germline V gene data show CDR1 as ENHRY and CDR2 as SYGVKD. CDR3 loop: CAISTGPSQPQHF. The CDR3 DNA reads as TGTGCCATCAGTACAGGGCCCAGCCAGCCCCAGCATTTT.

DNA for the CDR3: TGCGCCAGCAGCACCACAGGGGAGAGTTCACCCCTCCACTTT. This encodes CASSTTGESSPLHF. The chain uses TRBV5-1 and TRBJ1-6; 7 bases line up with TRBD1. Germline CDR1 and CDR2: SGHRS and YFSETQ. The CDR3 length is 14 residues. After removal of 4 bases from V and 9 bases from J, the junction contained 7 bases not matched to a gene.

The CDR3 is CASSQGLAGSTDTQYF. The CDR3 nucleotides read TGCGCCAGCAGCCAAGGACTAGCGGGGAGCACAGATACGCAGTATTTT. This chain connects TRBV4-1 to TRBJ2-3; 11 bases agree with TRBD2. The length of the CDR3 is 16 residues. Germline V gene data show CDR1 as MGHRA and CDR2 as YSYEKL. Trimming removed 1 base from V and 0 bases from J; junction bases left unmatched: 0.

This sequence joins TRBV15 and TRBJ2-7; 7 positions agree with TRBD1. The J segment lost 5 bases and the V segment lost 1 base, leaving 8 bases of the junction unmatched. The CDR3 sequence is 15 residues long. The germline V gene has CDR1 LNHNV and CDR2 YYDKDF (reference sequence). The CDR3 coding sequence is TGTGCCACCAGCAGAGTAGCCGACAGGGTTGACGAGCAGTACTTC. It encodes CATSRVADRVDEQYF.

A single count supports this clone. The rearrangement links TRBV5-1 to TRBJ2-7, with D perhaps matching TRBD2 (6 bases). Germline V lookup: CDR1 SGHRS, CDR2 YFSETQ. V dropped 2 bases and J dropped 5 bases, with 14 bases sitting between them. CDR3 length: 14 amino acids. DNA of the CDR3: TGCGCCAGCAGCTTTTCGGGGGTATCGGACGAGCAGTACTTC. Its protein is CASSFSGVSDEQYF. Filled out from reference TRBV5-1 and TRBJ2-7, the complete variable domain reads KAGVTQTPRYLIKTRGQQVTLSCSPISGHRSVSWYQQTPGQGLQFLFEYFSETQRNKGNFPGRFSGRQFSNSRSEMNVSTLELGDSALYLCASSFSGVSDEQYFGPGTRLTVT.